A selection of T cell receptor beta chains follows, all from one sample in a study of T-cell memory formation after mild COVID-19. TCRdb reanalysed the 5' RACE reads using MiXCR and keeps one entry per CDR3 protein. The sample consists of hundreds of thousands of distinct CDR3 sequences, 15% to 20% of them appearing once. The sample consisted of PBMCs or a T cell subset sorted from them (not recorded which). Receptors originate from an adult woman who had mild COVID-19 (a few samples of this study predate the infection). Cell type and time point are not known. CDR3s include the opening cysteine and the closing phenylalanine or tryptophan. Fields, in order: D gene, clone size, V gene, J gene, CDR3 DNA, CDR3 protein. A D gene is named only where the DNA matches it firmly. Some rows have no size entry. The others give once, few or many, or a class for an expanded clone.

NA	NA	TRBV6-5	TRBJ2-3	TGTGCCAGCAGTTACTCTCAGCAGGCAGATACGCAGTATTTT	CASSYSQQADTQYF
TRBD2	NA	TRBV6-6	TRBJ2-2	TGTGCCAGCACCCTACTAGCGGGAGGGGCCGGGGAGCTGTTTTTT	CASTLLAGGAGELFF
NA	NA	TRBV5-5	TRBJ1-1	TGTGCCAGCAGCTATGAGTCGGGGTTGGGCACTGAAGCTTTCTTT	CASSYESGLGTEAFF
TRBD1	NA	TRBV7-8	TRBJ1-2	TGTGCCAGCAGCCTGACTCGGACAGGGGGCGACTATGGCTACACCTTC	CASSLTRTGGDYGYTF
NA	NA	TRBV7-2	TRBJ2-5	TGTGCCAGCAGCCCCCGCCCGAGAGGGAAAGAGACCCAGTACTTC	CASSPRPRGKETQYF
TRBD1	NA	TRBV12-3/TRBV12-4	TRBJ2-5	TGTGCCAGCAGTTTAATTTTGGGACAGCAAGAGACCCAGTACTTC	CASSLILGQQETQYF
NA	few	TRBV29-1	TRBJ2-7	TGCAGCGTTCAGACAGGGAGGACCTACGAGCAGTACTTC	CSVQTGRTYEQYF
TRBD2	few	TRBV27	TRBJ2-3	TGTGCCAGCAGTTTATACCTGGGACTAGCGGGAGGTGGGGATACGCAGTATTTT	CASSLYLGLAGGGDTQYF
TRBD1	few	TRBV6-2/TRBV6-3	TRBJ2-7	TGTGCCAGCACCAACCTCGGGACAGCCCTTTCCTACGAGCAGTACTTC	CASTNLGTALSYEQYF
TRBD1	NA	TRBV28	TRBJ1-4	TGTGCCAGCAGTTTACTACCGGGACAGGGGAGTAAAAAACTGTTTTTT	CASSLLPGQGSKKLFF
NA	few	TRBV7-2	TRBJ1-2	TGTGCCAGCAGCTTGGGAAGGGGGGTGGTCTATGGCTACACCTTC	CASSLGRGVVYGYTF
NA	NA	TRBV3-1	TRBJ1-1	TGTGCCAGCAGCCACACCGCCCGGGGGAACACTGAAGCTTTCTTT	CASSHTARGNTEAFF
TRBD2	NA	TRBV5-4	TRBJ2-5	TGTGCCAGCAGCTCACCCAGTCTAGCGGGAGGGCCAGTCATAGAGACCCAGTACTTC	CASSSPSLAGGPVIETQYF
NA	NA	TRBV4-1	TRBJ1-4	TGCGCCAGCAGCCAAGGGCCGGGGGTTCGTGAAAAACTGTTTTTT	CASSQGPGVREKLFF
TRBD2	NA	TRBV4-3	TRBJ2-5	TGCGCCAACTCGCGGGGACTAGCGGGAGAGCAAGAGACCCAGTACTTC	CANSRGLAGEQETQYF
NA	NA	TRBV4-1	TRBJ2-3	TGCGCACATCGGACACGTAGCACAGATACGCAGTATTTT	CAHRTRSTDTQYF
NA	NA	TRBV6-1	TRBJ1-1	TGTGCCAGCAGGGCGACGGCCCTAGGCACTGAAGCTTTCTTT	CASRATALGTEAFF
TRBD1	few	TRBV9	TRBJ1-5	TGTGCCAGCAGCTTCGGGACAGGGGGCAGTCAGCCCCAGCATTTT	CASSFGTGGSQPQHF
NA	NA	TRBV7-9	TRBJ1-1	TGTGCCAGCAGCCCCCCGCGTAGCAACACTGAAGCTTTCTTT	CASSPPRSNTEAFF
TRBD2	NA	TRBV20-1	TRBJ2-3	TGCAGTGCTTCCCAAGCGGGGGCCGGCACAGATACGCAGTATTTT	CSASQAGAGTDTQYF
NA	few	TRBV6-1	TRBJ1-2	TGTGCCAGCAGTACGCGGTCGGGGGGAGGATATGGCTACACCTTC	CASSTRSGGGYGYTF
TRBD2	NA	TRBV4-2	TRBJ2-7	TGTGCCAGCAGCCAAGGGGCTAGCGGAACCTACGAGCAGTACTTC	CASSQGASGTYEQYF
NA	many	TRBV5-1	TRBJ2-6	TGCGCCAGCACCCCGGGCTCTGGGGCCAACGTCCTGACTTTC	CASTPGSGANVLTF
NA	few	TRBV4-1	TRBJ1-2	TGCGCCAGCAGCCTGAGGTCGGCAGGCACCCCCTATGGCTACACCTTC	CASSLRSAGTPYGYTF
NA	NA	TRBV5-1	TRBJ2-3	TGCGCCAGCGGAACAGGAGCCACAGATACGCAGTATTTT	CASGTGATDTQYF
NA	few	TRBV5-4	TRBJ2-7	TGTGCCAGCAGCTTGGACAGTGCCTACGAGCAGTACTTC	CASSLDSAYEQYF
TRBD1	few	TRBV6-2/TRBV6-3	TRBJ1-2	TGTGCCAGCAGTTACTACAGGGGAGGTGGCTACACCTTC	CASSYYRGGGYTF
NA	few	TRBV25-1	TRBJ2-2	TGTGCCAGCAGAGATCGGAACACCGGGGAGCTGTTTTTT	CASRDRNTGELFF
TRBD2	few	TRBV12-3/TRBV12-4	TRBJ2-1	TGTGCCAGCAAAACGACTAGCGGCAATGAGCAGTTCTTC	CASKTTSGNEQFF
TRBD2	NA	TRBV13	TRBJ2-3	TGTGCCAGCAGCCCGCTAGGAGCGGGAGAACCAGATACGCAGTATTTT	CASSPLGAGEPDTQYF
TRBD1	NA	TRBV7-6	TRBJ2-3	TGTGCCAGCAGCTCCAGAGGGGACAGGCGCACAGATACGCAGTATTTT	CASSSRGDRRTDTQYF
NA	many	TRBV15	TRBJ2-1	TGTGCCACCAGGTACACGAGCTCCTACAATGAGCAGTTCTTC	CATRYTSSYNEQFF
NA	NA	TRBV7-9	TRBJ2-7	TGTGCCAGCAGTTTCGCCCAGGGAATTCAAAACGAGCAGTACTTC	CASSFAQGIQNEQYF